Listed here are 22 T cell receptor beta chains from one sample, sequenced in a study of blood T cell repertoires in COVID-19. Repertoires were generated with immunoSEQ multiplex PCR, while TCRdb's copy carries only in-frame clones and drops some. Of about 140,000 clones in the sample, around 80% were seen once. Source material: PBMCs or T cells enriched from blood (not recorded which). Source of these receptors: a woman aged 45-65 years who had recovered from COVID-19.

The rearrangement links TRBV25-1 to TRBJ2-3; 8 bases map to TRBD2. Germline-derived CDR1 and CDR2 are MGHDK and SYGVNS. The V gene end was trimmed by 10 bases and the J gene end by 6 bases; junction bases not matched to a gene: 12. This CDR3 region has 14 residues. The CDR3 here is CAIQTSAVPDTQYF. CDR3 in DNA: TGTGCCATCCAGACTAGCGCCGTGCCGGATACGCAGTATTTT.

This CDR3 is CASRVFSLRGGYTF. The CDR3 bases are TGTGCCAGCAGGGTTTTCAGTCTCCGAGGAGGCTACACCTTC. The chain links TRBV6-5 to TRBJ1-2; no reliable D call. V gave up 6 bases and J gave up 8 bases, with 19 bases separating them. Germline values: CDR1 MNHEY, CDR2 SVGAGI. The CDR3 sequence is 14 residues long.

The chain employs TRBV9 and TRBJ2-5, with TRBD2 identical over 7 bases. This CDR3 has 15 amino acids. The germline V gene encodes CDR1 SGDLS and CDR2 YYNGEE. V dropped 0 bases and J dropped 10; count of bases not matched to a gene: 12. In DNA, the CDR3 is TGTGCCAGCAGCGTAGGATCGGACGGGGGGAAAGGCCAGTACTTC. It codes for CASSVGSDGGKGQYF.

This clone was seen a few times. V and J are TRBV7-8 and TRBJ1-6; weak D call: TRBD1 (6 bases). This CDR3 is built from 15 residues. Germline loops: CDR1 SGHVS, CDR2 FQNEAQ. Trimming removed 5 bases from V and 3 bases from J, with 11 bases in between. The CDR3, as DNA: TGTGCCAGCAGCCCCTCGGACAGCTATAATTCACCCCTCCACTTT. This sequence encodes CASSPSDSYNSPLHF.

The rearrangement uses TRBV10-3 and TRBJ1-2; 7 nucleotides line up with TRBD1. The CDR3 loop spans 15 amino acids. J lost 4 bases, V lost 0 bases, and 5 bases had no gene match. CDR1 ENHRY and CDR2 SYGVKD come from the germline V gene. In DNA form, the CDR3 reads TGTGCCATCAGTGAGTCGGAGGGACAGCGCTATGGCTACACCTTC. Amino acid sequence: CAISESEGQRYGYTF.

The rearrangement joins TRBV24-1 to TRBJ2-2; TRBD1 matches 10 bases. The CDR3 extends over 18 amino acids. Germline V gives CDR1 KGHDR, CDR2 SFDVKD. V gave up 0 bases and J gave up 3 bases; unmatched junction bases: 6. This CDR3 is CATSDLSFGTGDTGELFF. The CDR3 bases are TGTGCCACCAGTGATTTGTCGTTCGGGACAGGGGACACCGGGGAGCTGTTTTTT.

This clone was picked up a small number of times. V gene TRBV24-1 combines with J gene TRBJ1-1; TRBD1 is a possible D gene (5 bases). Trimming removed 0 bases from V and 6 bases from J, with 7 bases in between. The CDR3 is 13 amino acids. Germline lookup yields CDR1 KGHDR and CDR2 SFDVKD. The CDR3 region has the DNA TGTGCCACCAGTGATTTGGCGGGGGCTGAAGCTTTCTTT. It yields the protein CATSDLAGAEAFF.

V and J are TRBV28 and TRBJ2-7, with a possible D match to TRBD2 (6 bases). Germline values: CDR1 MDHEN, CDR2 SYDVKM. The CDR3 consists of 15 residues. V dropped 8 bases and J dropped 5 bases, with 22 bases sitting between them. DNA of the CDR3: TGTGCCAGCTCAGTTTATTCTGCGGGGACCGACGAGCAGTACTTC. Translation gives CASSVYSAGTDEQYF.

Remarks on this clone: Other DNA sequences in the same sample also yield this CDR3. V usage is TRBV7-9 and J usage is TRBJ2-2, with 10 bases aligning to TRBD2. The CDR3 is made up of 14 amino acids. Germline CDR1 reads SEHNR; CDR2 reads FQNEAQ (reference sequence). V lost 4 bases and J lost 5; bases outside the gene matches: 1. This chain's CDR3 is CASSSSGGTGELFF. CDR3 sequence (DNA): TGTGCCAGCAGCTCTAGCGGGGGAACCGGGGAGCTGTTTTTT.

The CDR3 DNA reads as TGTGCCAGCAGCCCAGAAACAGGGTTGACTGAAGCTTTCTTT. It encodes CASSPETGLTEAFF. The rearrangement uses TRBV3-1 (or the pseudogene TRBV3-2) and TRBJ1-1; tentatively, D is TRBD1 (6 bases). V lost 4 bases to trimming and J lost 5 bases, with 14 bases between them. Germline V lookup: CDR1 LGHDT, CDR2 YNNKEL (reference sequence). The CDR3 loop spans 14 amino acids.

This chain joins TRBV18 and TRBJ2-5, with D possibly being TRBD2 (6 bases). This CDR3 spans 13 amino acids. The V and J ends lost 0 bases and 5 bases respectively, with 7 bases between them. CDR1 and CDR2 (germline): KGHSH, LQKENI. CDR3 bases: TGTGCCAGCTCACCACCCGGAGGGGAGACCCAGTACTTC. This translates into CASSPPGGETQYF.

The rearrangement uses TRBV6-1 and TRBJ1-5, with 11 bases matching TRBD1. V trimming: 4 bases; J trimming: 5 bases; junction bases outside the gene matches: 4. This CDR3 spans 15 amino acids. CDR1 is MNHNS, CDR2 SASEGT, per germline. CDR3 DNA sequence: TGTGCCAGCAGTGCGACGGGACAGGGGGATCAGCCCCAGCATTTT. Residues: CASSATGQGDQPQHF.

This CDR3 reads CASSQGTSSTDTQYF. The DNA for the CDR3 is TGTGCCAGCAGCCAAGGGACTAGTTCCACAGATACGCAGTATTTT. The rearrangement uses TRBV14 and TRBJ2-3, with 7 nucleotides matching TRBD2. The V gene's germline CDR1 is SGHDN and CDR2 FVKESK. Trimming removed 1 base from V and 2 bases from J; junction bases left unmatched: 3. The CDR3 runs to 15 residues.

Here the CDR3 reads CASSDGGVDTEAFF. The DNA of the CDR3 is TGTGCCAGCAGCGACGGAGGGGTTGACACTGAAGCTTTCTTT. V gene TRBV27 combines with J gene TRBJ1-1, with D perhaps matching TRBD1 (5 bases). The V end was cut by 6 bases, the J end by 3 bases, with 14 bases between. This CDR3 region has 14 residues. CDR1 is MNHEY and CDR2 is SMNVEV in the germline V gene (reference sequence).

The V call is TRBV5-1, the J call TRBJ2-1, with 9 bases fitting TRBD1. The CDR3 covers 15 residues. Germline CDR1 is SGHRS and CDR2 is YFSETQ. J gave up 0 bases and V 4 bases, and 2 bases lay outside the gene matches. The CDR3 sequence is CASSPTGGSYNEQFF. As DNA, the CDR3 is TGCGCCAGCAGCCCGACAGGGGGCTCCTACAATGAGCAGTTCTTC.

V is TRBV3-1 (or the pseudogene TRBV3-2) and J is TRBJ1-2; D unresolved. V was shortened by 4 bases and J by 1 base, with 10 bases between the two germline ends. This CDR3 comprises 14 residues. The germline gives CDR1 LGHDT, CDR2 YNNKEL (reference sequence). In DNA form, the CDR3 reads TGTGCCAGCAGCCGCGTACAGAGTAACTATGGCTACACCTTC. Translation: CASSRVQSNYGYTF.

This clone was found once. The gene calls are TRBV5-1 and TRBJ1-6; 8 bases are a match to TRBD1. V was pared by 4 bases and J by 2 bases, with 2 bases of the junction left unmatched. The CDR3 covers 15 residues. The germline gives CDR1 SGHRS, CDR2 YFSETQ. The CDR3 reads CASSLGQAYNSPLHF. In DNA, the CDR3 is TGCGCCAGCAGCCTGGGACAGGCCTATAATTCACCCCTCCACTTT.

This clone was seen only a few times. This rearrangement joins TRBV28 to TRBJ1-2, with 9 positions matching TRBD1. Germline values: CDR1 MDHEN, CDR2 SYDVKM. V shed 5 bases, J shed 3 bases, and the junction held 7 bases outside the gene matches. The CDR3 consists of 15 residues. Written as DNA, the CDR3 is TGTGCCAGCAGTACACAGGGGGCCTACTACTATGGCTACACCTTC. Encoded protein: CASSTQGAYYYGYTF.

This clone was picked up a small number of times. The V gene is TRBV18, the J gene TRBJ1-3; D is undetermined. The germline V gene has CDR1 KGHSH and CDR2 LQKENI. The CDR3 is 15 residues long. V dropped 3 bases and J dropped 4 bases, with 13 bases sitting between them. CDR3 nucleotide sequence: TGTGCCAGCTCACCTGGGAGGACGGTCGGAAACACCATATATTTT. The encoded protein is CASSPGRTVGNTIYF.

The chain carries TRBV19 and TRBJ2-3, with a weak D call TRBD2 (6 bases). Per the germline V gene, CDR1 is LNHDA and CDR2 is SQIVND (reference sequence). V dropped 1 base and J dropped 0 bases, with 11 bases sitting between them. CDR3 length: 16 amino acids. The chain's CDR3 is CASSIVGGASTDTQYF. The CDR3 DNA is TGTGCCAGTAGTATAGTGGGCGGGGCAAGCACAGATACGCAGTATTTT.

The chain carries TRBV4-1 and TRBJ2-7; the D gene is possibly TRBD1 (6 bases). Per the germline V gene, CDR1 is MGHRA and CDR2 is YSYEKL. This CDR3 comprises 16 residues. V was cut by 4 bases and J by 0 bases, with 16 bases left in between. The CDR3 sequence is CASSPSYRASSYEQYV. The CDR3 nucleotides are TGCGCCAGCAGCCCGTCGTACAGGGCGAGCTCCTACGAGCAGTACGTC.

The CDR3 protein is CASSRAGADNQPQHF. In nucleotides, the CDR3 is TGTGCCAGCTCCCGAGCGGGGGCCGACAATCAGCCCCAGCATTTT. This rearrangement joins TRBV2 to TRBJ1-5; a possible D gene is TRBD1 (6 bases). This CDR3 is 15 amino acids long. The germline gives CDR1 SNHLY, CDR2 FYNNEI. Trimming removed 8 bases at V and 3 bases at J, with 17 bases between.